This entry lists 3 T cell receptor beta chains sequenced from one sample in a study of cytotoxic CD8 clonotypes in ibrutinib-treated CLL. Only in-frame clones appear in the TCRdb table, and some are missing; sequencing was by immunoSEQ multiplex PCR. The table includes some 130,000 clones, about 75% detected once. The sequences come from PBMCs, collected after 24 months of ibrutinib treatment. The receptors originated from a human donor with chronic lymphocytic leukemia.

CDR3 loop: CASSLSGDLGAWNTEAFF. Written as DNA, the CDR3 is TGTGCCAGCAGTTTATCGGGCGACCTGGGGGCTTGGAACACTGAAGCTTTCTTT. The rearrangement uses TRBV27 and TRBJ1-1; a possible D gene is TRBD1 (6 bases). This CDR3 spans 18 amino acids. Trimming removed 0 bases at V and 1 base at J, with 18 bases between. Germline V gene data show CDR1 as MNHEY and CDR2 as SMNVEV (reference sequence).

The V and J genes are TRBV5-1 and TRBJ2-1; 7 bases align to TRBD2. Germline trimming cut 2 bases from V and 12 bases from J; bases unmatched to any gene: 8. The CDR3 sequence is 13 residues long. The germline gives CDR1 SGHRS, CDR2 YFSETQ. The CDR3 protein is CASSFGLVRVQFF. CDR3 in DNA: TGCGCCAGCAGCTTCGGACTAGTAAGGGTGCAGTTCTTC.

The genes are TRBV2 and TRBJ2-5; no reliable D call. The CDR3 totals 12 residues. Germline CDR1 is SNHLY and CDR2 is FYNNEI. V lost 5 bases, J lost 0 bases, and 4 bases lay in between. As DNA, the CDR3 is TGTGCCAGCAGTCGGGACCAAGAGACCCAGTACTTC. It is translated as CASSRDQETQYF.